A selection of T cell receptor beta chains follows, all from one sample in a study of T cell repertoires in cytomegalovirus infection. TCRdb reprocessed the reads with MiXCR, giving one entry per CDR3 protein. The sample contains roughly 120,000 distinct CDR3 sequences, around 28% of which appear only once. Their recognized antigens are unknown. The sample in question was CD8+ T cells from cultured PBMCs, obtained from culture after CMV antigen stimulation. Source of these receptors: a human donor in good health (CMV status not recorded). Some clones in this sample may be carry-over from other donors' samples. Both conserved end residues are part of each CDR3. The order of the fields is V gene, D gene, J gene, clone size, CDR3 protein, CDR3 DNA. A D gene is named only where the DNA matches it firmly. Rows give clone size only sometimes, using once, few, many, or a class for an expanded clone.

TRBV12-3/TRBV12-4,TRBD1,TRBJ1-6,.,CASSGQGPYNSPLHF,TGTGCCAGCAGTGGACAGGGCCCCTATAATTCACCCCTCCACTTT
TRBV7-6,.,TRBJ2-1,few,CASSLLGTYSYNEQF,TGTGCCAGCAGCTTACTAGGGACATATTCCTACAATGAGCAGTTC
TRBV7-6,.,TRBJ2-3,many,CASSLGQRGTDTQYF,TGTGCCAGCAGCTTAGGTCAGCGGGGCACAGATACGCAGTATTTT
TRBV2,TRBD1,TRBJ1-1,.,CASSEGGQEGTEAFF,TGTGCCAGCAGTGAAGGGGGACAGGAAGGGACTGAAGCTTTCTTT
TRBV7-6,.,TRBJ1-1,many,CASSLVDGETEAFF,TGTGCCAGCAGCTTAGTGGATGGGGAGACTGAAGCTTTCTTT
TRBV15,TRBD1,TRBJ1-1,.,CATSRDEGPIQGSDEAFF,TGTGCCACCAGCAGAGATGAAGGACCAATACAGGGGTCAGATGAAGCTTTCTTT
TRBV7-9,.,TRBJ2-5,many,CASRGRRRGGAETQYF,TGTGCCAGCCGAGGCCGGAGGAGGGGAGGAGCAGAGACCCAGTACTTC
TRBV28,.,TRBJ2-5,.,CASSSGAGQETQYF,TGTGCCAGCAGTTCGGGGGCAGGTCAAGAGACCCAGTACTTC
TRBV7-6,.,TRBJ1-5,few,CASSPWQGYDSNQPQHF,TGTGCCAGCAGCCCCTGGCAGGGATATGATAGCAATCAGCCCCAGCATTTT
TRBV7-8,.,TRBJ2-3,many,CASSLVGDTQYF,TGTGCCAGCAGCTTAGTAGGGGATACGCAGTATTTT
TRBV4-1,TRBD1,TRBJ2-1,.,CASSQGDRGIIEQFF,TGCGCCAGCAGCCAAGGGGACAGGGGTATTATTGAGCAGTTCTTC
TRBV2,.,TRBJ1-1,.,CASSEALIGLATEAFF,TGTGCCAGCAGTGAAGCGCTTATAGGGCTGGCCACTGAAGCTTTCTTT
TRBV28,.,TRBJ2-4,.,CASSGPGKNIQYF,TGTGCCAGCAGTGGCCCGGGGAAAAACATTCAGTACTTC
TRBV28,TRBD2,TRBJ2-1,.,CASSFRGGASNEQFF,TGTGCCAGCAGTTTTCGCGGGGGGGCGAGTAATGAGCAGTTCTTC
TRBV11-2,.,TRBJ2-7,.,CASSPDGLFSSYEQYF,TGTGCCAGCAGCCCCGACGGACTCTTTAGCTCCTACGAGCAGTACTTC
TRBV7-2,.,TRBJ1-6,.,CASSLGGEGFGSPLHF,TGTGCCAGCAGCTTAGGAGGGGAGGGTTTCGGTTCACCCCTCCACTTT
TRBV12-3/TRBV12-4,.,TRBJ1-2,.,CASSSERGRVDGYTF,TGTGCCAGCAGTTCCGAAAGGGGCAGGGTCGACGGCTACACCTTC
TRBV7-8,TRBD2,TRBJ2-1,many,CASSLGGLAGPPGEQFF,TGTGCCAGCAGCTTAGGGGGGCTAGCGGGGCCCCCTGGTGAGCAGTTCTTC
TRBV12-3/TRBV12-4,TRBD1,TRBJ2-7,many,CASRGQGSLYEQYF,TGTGCCAGCAGGGGACAGGGGTCCCTCTACGAGCAGTACTTC
TRBV11-2,.,TRBJ1-5,few,CASSSKHF,TGTGCCAGCAGCTCTAAGCATTTT
TRBV4-1,.,TRBJ1-2,.,CASSQAGITVGYTF,TGCGCCAGCAGCCAAGCAGGAATCACTGTGGGCTACACCTTC
TRBV27,TRBD2,TRBJ2-5,few,CASRPSGGGGQETQYF,TGTGCCAGCAGACCAAGCGGGGGGGGGGGCCAAGAGACCCAGTACTTC
TRBV7-8,TRBD2,TRBJ2-3,many,CASSLSLAGATADTQYF,TGTGCCAGCAGCTTATCCCTAGCGGGGGCGACGGCAGATACGCAGTATTTT
TRBV7-8,TRBD1,TRBJ2-1,many,CASTGTGFNEQFF,TGTGCCAGCACAGGGACAGGTTTTAATGAGCAGTTCTTC
TRBV29-1,.,TRBJ1-2,.,CSVERRTEDYGYTF,TGCAGCGTTGAAAGAAGAACAGAGGACTATGGCTACACCTTC
TRBV29-1,.,TRBJ1-4,.,CSVVMGGGEKLFF,TGCAGCGTTGTAATGGGAGGGGGAGAAAAACTGTTTTTT
TRBV7-9,.,TRBJ2-7,many,CASSSVYEQYF,TGTGCCAGCAGCTCCGTTTACGAGCAGTACTTC
TRBV27,.,TRBJ2-7,.,CASSLGLGGYEQYF,TGTGCCAGCAGTTTAGGCCTCGGGGGTTACGAGCAGTACTTC
TRBV7-9,.,TRBJ2-1,few,CASSSGLRNEQFF,TGTGCCAGCAGCTCTGGACTACGCAATGAGCAGTTCTTC
TRBV6-5,.,TRBJ1-1,many,CASRHGFYTEAFF,TGTGCCAGCAGGCACGGATTTTACACTGAAGCTTTCTTT
TRBV13,TRBD2,TRBJ2-5,few,CASSLQAGSQETQYF,TGTGCCAGCAGCTTACAAGCGGGGAGCCAAGAGACCCAGTACTTC
TRBV15,.,TRBJ2-7,.,CATSTGRQYEQYF,TGTGCCACCAGCACAGGCCGACAGTACGAGCAGTACTTC
TRBV30,.,TRBJ1-1,.,CAWSTDREAFF,TGTGCCTGGAGTACAGACCGAGAAGCTTTCTTT